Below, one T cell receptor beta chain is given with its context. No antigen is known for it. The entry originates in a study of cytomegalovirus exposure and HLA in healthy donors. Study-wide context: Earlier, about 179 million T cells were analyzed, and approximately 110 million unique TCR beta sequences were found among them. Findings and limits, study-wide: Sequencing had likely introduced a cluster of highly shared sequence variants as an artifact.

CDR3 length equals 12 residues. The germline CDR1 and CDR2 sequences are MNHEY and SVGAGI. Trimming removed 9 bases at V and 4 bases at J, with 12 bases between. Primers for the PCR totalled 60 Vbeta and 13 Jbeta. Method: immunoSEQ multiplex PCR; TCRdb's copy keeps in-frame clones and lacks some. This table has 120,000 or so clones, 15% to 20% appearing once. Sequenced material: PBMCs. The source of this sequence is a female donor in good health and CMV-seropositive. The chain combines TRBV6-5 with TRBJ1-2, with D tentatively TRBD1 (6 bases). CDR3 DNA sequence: TGTGCCAGTATGGGCAGGGGCTATGGCTACACCTTC. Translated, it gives CASMGRGYGYTF.